Shown below are 22 T cell receptor beta chains from a single sample sequenced in a study of T cell responses to AZD1222 COVID-19 vaccine. The protocol was immunoSEQ multiplex PCR, while the TCRdb copy is restricted to in-frame clones and leaves out a portion. The sample includes over 100,000 clones, under 90% of them seen just once. The input for sequencing was peripheral blood, taken on day 0 of AZD1222 vaccination. The receptors originated from an adult in good health.

A single count supports this clone. V usage is TRBV6-5 and J usage is TRBJ1-6; D perhaps matches TRBD1 (6 bases). The CDR3 totals 14 residues. Germline V gives CDR1 MNHEY, CDR2 SVGAGI. The germline V and J ends were trimmed by 4 bases and 9 bases, with 13 bases remaining between them. The CDR3 loop is CASSSKGGGSPLHF. The CDR3 DNA reads TGTGCCAGCAGTTCGAAAGGGGGGGGTTCACCCCTCCACTTT.

V gene TRBV6-5 combines with J gene TRBJ1-1; no clear D gene. The CDR3 length is 13 residues. The germline V and J ends were trimmed by 5 bases and 6 bases, with 13 bases remaining between them. The germline CDR1 and CDR2 sequences are MNHEY and SVGAGI. CDR3 in DNA: TGTGCCAGCAGTCGAACAGTGAGTTCTGAAGCTTTCTTT. Protein sequence: CASSRTVSSEAFF.

This clone came up a few times. This chain uses TRBV7-6 with TRBJ2-1; a weak D match, TRBD1 (5 bases). Germline V gene lookup returns CDR1 SGHVS and CDR2 FNYEAQ. The CDR3 has 12 amino acids. Trimming cost V 1 base and J 10 bases, with 8 bases left between them. CDR3 nucleotide sequence: TGTGCCAGCAGCTTAGTGGCAGGGGAGCAGTTCTTC. It translates to CASSLVAGEQFF.

The rearrangement links TRBV6-1 to TRBJ2-1; 12 nucleotides line up with TRBD2. The CDR3 sequence is 18 residues long. Germline V gene sequence: CDR1 MNHNS, CDR2 SASEGT. The junction had 12 bases not matched to a gene; V was cut back by 2 bases and J by 7 bases. The CDR3 sequence: CASSENGLAGPSENEQFF. The CDR3, as DNA: TGTGCCAGCAGTGAAAACGGACTAGCGGGGCCTAGTGAGAATGAGCAGTTCTTC.

The V gene is TRBV5-5, the J gene TRBJ1-2; perhaps TRBD1 as D (5 bases). The V gene's germline CDR1 is SGHKS and CDR2 YYEKEE (reference sequence). This CDR3 is built from 14 residues. The V and J ends lost 4 bases and 7 bases respectively, with 17 bases between them. CDR3 sequence: CASSLSQAGGGYTF. In DNA, the CDR3 is TGTGCCAGCAGCCTTAGTCAAGCCGGGGGTGGCTACACCTTC. Full variable domain (remainder filled in from reference TRBV5-5 and TRBJ1-2): DAGVTQSPTHLIKTRGQQVTLRCSPISGHKSVSWYQQVLGQGPQFIFQYYEKEERGRGNFPDRFSARQFPNYSSELNVNALLLGDSALYLCASSLSQAGGGYTFGSGTRLTVV.

This rearrangement joins TRBV19 to TRBJ2-7; tentatively, D is TRBD1 or TRBD2 (6 bases each). This CDR3 comprises 14 residues. Trimming cost V 4 bases and J 3 bases, with 13 bases left between them. Per germline, CDR1 LNHDA and CDR2 SQIVND (reference sequence). CDR3 in DNA: TGTGCCAGTAGTAAGCGGGCAGGGGACTACGAGCAGTACTTC. This encodes CASSKRAGDYEQYF.

The chain has TRBV12-3 or TRBV12-4 and TRBJ1-2; no definite D call. CDR3 length: 13 residues. V lost 3 bases and J 2 bases, leaving 7 bases between the germline ends. CDR3 nucleotides: TGTGCCAGCAGTTTTGGGCCGAACTATGGCTACACCTTC. It yields the protein CASSFGPNYGYTF.

J is TRBJ2-7 and V is TRBV12-3 or TRBV12-4, with 11 bases lining up with TRBD2. Trimming at V came to 6 bases and at J to 12 bases, leaving 10 bases not matched to a gene. The CDR3 totals 13 residues. CDR3 nucleotide sequence: TGTGCCAGCAGCCTTAGCGGGGGGGCTCTCCCGTACTTC. It codes for CASSLSGGALPYF.

The V call is TRBV27, the J call TRBJ2-6; D gene unclear. The length of the CDR3 is 16 residues. The V gene's germline CDR1 is MNHEY and CDR2 SMNVEV (reference sequence). V was cut by 2 bases and J by 4 bases, with 12 bases left in between. CDR3 residues: CASSLRPAVGANVLTF. As DNA, the CDR3 is TGTGCCAGCAGTTTAAGACCGGCGGTCGGGGCCAACGTCCTGACTTTC. The full variable domain, with the rest looked up from reference TRBV27 and TRBJ2-6, is EAQVTQNPRYLITVTGKKLTVTCSQNMNHEYMSWYRQDPGLGLRQIYYSMNVEVTDKGDVPEGYKVSRKEKRNFPLILESPSPNQTSLYFCASSLRPAVGANVLTFGAGSRLTVL.

CDR3 coding DNA: TGCGCCAGCAGTGATGGGGGTTCAGGGGACACTGAAGCTTTCTTT. This encodes CASSDGGSGDTEAFF. This sequence joins TRBV10-1 and TRBJ1-1; TRBD1 is a possible D gene (6 bases). With 3 bases removed from V and 3 bases from J, the gap between germline ends came to 14 bases. The CDR3 totals 15 residues. Germline assignment: CDR1 WNHNN and CDR2 SYGVQD (reference sequence).

This chain uses TRBV28 with TRBJ1-5; 9 nucleotides agree with TRBD1. Germline V lookup: CDR1 MDHEN, CDR2 SYDVKM. The CDR3 consists of 15 residues. Trimming removed 4 bases from V and 5 bases from J; junction bases left unmatched: 6. CDR3 sequence: CASSWPGQGDQPQHF. DNA of the CDR3: TGTGCCAGCAGTTGGCCGGGACAGGGTGATCAGCCCCAGCATTTT.

The chain uses TRBV4-2 and TRBJ2-2; 9 nucleotides line up with TRBD2. The germline V gene encodes CDR1 LGHNA and CDR2 YNFKEQ. CDR3 size: 16 residues. The V gene end was trimmed by 4 bases and the J gene end by 4 bases; junction bases not matched to a gene: 7. In DNA form, the CDR3 reads TGTGCCAGCAGCCCGGCGGGGGGGACGGGCACCGGGGAGCTGTTTTTT. Translating gives CASSPAGGTGTGELFF.

The V and J genes are TRBV5-1 and TRBJ1-1; D gene unclear. CDR1 is SGHRS, CDR2 YFSETQ, per germline. V was shortened by 0 bases and J by 3 bases, with 9 bases between the two germline ends. The CDR3 is 14 residues long. Here the CDR3 DNA reads TGCGCCAGCAGCTTGGCCGGTGGACACACTGAAGCTTTCTTT. As protein: CASSLAGGHTEAFF.

The genes are TRBV2 and TRBJ1-5; no firm D call. Trimming removed 6 bases from V and 6 bases from J, with 15 bases in between. The CDR3 runs to 14 residues. Germline V gene lookup returns CDR1 SNHLY and CDR2 FYNNEI. The CDR3 bases are TGTGCCAGCAGCGGAGGCGATTACGGTCAGCCCCAGCATTTT. It encodes CASSGGDYGQPQHF.

V gene TRBV27 combines with J gene TRBJ1-6; D gene unclear. Germline values: CDR1 MNHEY, CDR2 SMNVEV (reference sequence). Deletions cut 4 bases from V and 9 bases from J, with 16 bases between. The CDR3 length is 15 residues. In nucleotides, the CDR3 is TGTGCCAGCAGTTCCCATATACAGAAAGTTTCACCCCTCCACTTT. Translation: CASSSHIQKVSPLHF.

The chain uses TRBV18 and TRBJ2-3; D might be TRBD1 or TRBD2, each matching 5 bases. CDR1 is KGHSH and CDR2 is LQKENI in the germline V gene. V was pared by 3 bases and J by 7 bases, with 14 bases between. The CDR3 is 14 amino acids. The CDR3 DNA follows: TGTGCCAGCTCACCCGGGACGGGCCTGAATACGCAGTATTTT. Encoded protein: CASSPGTGLNTQYF.

This chain joins TRBV7-9 and TRBJ2-3; D uncertain. With 5 bases removed from V and 6 bases from J, the gap between germline ends came to 12 bases. Germline lookup yields CDR1 SEHNR and CDR2 FQNEAQ (reference sequence). The CDR3 sequence is 13 residues long. CDR3 DNA: TGTGCCAGCAGCCTTCTACCCGTGGATACGCAGTATTTT. Translated, it gives CASSLLPVDTQYF.

The rearrangement joins TRBV6-2 or TRBV6-3 to TRBJ1-6; 7 bases map to TRBD1. This CDR3 comprises 15 residues. J lost 5 bases, V lost 6 bases, and 7 bases had no gene match. Per germline, CDR1 MNHEY and CDR2 SVGEGT. For the CDR3, the DNA is TGTGCCAGCAGCACCGGACAGGTCAATAATTCACCCCTCCACTTT. Translating gives CASSTGQVNNSPLHF.

The V and J genes are TRBV6-6 and TRBJ1-5; no reliable D call. V dropped 2 bases and J dropped 0 bases, with 11 bases sitting between them. Germline assignment: CDR1 MNHNY and CDR2 SVGAGI (reference sequence). The CDR3 contains 16 residues. CDR3 DNA sequence: TGTGCCAGCAGTTACGGCCGAGAAAATAGCAATCAGCCCCAGCATTTT. Residues: CASSYGRENSNQPQHF.

V gene TRBV4-1 combines with J gene TRBJ2-3; D is ambiguous. The CDR3 consists of 14 residues. Germline V CDR1 and CDR2: MGHRA, YSYEKL. Trimming shortened V by 3 bases and J by 2 bases, and 9 bases separated the two germline ends. CDR3 amino acids: CASSHRLNTDTQYF. The CDR3 region has the DNA TGCGCCAGCAGCCACCGCCTAAACACAGATACGCAGTATTTT.

The chain joins TRBV19 to TRBJ1-2; TRBD1 matches at 7 bases. V gave up 4 bases and J gave up 0 bases; unmatched junction bases: 5. The germline V gene has CDR1 LNHDA and CDR2 SQIVND (reference sequence). The CDR3 has 15 residues. In nucleotides, the CDR3 is TGTGCCAGTAGTACGACAGGGTTAGCTAACTATGGCTACACCTTC. Protein sequence: CASSTTGLANYGYTF.

The rearrangement uses TRBV4-2 and TRBJ2-4; D possibly uses TRBD1 or TRBD2 (5 bases each). V gave up 4 bases and J gave up 6 bases, with 13 bases separating them. This CDR3 is 14 amino acids long. Germline V gives CDR1 LGHNA, CDR2 YNFKEQ. The CDR3 reads CASSRYGAGNIQYF. In nucleotides, the CDR3 is TGTGCCAGCAGCCGCTACGGGGCGGGAAACATTCAGTACTTC.